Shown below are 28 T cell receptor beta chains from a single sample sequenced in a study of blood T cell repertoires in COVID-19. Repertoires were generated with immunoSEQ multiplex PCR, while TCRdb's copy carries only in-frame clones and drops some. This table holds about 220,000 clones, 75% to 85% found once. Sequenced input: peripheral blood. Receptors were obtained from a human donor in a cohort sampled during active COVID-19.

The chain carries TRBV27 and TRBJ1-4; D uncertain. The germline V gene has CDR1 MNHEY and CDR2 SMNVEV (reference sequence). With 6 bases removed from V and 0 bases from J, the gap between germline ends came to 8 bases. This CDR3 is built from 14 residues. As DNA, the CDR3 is TGTGCCAGCAGGCCGGGTTCAACTAATGAAAAACTGTTTTTT. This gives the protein CASRPGSTNEKLFF.

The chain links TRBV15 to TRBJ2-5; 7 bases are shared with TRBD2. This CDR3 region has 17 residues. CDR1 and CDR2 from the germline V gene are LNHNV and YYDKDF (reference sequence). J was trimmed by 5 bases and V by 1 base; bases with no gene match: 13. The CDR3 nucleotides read TGTGCCACCAGCAGAGCTGGGAGGGTTCGGCAGCGGGAGACCCAGTACTTC. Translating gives CATSRAGRVRQRETQYF.

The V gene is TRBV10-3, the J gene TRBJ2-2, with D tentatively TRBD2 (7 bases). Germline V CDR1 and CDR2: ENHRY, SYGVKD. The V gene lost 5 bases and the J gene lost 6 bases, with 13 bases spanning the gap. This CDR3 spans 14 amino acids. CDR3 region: CAISWGGPSGELFF. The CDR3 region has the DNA TGTGCCATCAGTTGGGGGGGGCCCTCCGGGGAGCTGTTTTTT.

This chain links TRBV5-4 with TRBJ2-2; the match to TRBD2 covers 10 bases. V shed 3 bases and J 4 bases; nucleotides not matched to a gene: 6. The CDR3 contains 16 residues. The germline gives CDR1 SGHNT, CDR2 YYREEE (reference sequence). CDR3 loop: CASSSLSGRRTGELFF. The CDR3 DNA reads TGTGCCAGCAGCTCCCTTAGCGGGAGGCGCACCGGGGAGCTGTTTTTT.

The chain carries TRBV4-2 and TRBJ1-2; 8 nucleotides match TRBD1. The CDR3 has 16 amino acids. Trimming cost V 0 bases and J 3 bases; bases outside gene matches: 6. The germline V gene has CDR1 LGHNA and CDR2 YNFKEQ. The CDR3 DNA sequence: TGTGCCAGCAGCCAAGATCCGGCAGGGGGCGACTATGGCTACACCTTC. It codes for CASSQDPAGGDYGYTF.

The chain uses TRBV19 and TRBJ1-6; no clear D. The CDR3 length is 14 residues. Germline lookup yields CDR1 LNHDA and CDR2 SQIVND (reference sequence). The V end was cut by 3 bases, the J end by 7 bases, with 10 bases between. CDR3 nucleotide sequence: TGTGCCAGTAGTATTCGGTCCGAGAATTCACCCCTCCACTTT. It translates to CASSIRSENSPLHF.

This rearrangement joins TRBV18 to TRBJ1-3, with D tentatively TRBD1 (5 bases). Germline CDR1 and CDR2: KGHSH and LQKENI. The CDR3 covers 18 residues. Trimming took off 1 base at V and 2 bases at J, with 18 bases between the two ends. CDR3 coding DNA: TGTGCCAGCTCACCACTCCTAGTTATCGACAGAACTGGAAACACCATATATTTT. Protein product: CASSPLLVIDRTGNTIYF. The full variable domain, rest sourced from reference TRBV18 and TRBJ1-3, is NAGVMQNPRHLVRRRGQEARLRCSPMKGHSHVYWYRQLPEEGLKFMVYLQKENIIDESGMPKERFSAEFPKEGPSILRIQQVVRGDSAAYFCASSPLLVIDRTGNTIYFGEGSWLTVV.

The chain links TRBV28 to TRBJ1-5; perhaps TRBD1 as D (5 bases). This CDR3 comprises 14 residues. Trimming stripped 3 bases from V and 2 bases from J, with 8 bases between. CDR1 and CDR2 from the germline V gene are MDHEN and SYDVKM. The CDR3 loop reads CASSFRARNQPQHF. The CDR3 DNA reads TGTGCCAGCAGTTTCAGGGCCCGCAATCAGCCCCAGCATTTT.

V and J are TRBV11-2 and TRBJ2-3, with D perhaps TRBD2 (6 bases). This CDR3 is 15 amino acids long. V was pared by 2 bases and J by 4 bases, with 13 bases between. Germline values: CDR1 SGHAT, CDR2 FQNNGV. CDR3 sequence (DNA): TGTGCCAGCAGCTTATCCGGGAGTGGACCAGATACGCAGTATTTT. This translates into CASSLSGSGPDTQYF.

CDR3 region: CAISPRQGRYEQYF. DNA of the CDR3: TGTGCCATCAGCCCCAGACAGGGCCGCTACGAGCAGTACTTC. V usage is TRBV10-3 and J usage is TRBJ2-7; 7 positions agree with TRBD1. The CDR3 length is 14 residues. The V gene's germline CDR1 is ENHRY and CDR2 SYGVKD. The ends lost 6 bases at V and 3 bases at J; junction bases unmatched: 8.

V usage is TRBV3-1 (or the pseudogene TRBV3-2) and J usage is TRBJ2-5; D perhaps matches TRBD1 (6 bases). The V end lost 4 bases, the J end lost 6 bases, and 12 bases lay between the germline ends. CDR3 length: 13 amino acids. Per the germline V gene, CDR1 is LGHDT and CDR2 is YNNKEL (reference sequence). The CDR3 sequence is CASSRRGAKTQYF. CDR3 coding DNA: TGTGCCAGCAGCCGCAGGGGTGCGAAGACCCAGTACTTC.

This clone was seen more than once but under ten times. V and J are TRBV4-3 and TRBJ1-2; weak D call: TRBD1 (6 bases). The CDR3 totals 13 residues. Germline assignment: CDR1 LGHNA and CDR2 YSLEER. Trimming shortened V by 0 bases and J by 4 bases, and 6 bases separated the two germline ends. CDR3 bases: TGCGCCAGCAGCCAAGAGACAGGCTATGGCTACACCTTC. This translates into CASSQETGYGYTF.

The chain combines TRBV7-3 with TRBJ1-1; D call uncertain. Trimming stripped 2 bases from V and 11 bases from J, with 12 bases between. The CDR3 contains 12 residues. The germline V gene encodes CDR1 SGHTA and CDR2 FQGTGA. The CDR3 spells CASSLFGGRAFF. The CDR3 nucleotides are TGTGCCAGCAGCTTATTTGGTGGGAGGGCTTTCTTT.

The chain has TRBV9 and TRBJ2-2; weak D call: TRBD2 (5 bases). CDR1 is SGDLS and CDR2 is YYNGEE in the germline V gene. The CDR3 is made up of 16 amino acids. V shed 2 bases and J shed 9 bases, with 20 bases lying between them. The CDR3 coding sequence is TGTGCCAGCAGCGTCGGGCGGGCTGAGACACGCCGGGAGCTGTTTTTT. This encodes CASSVGRAETRRELFF.

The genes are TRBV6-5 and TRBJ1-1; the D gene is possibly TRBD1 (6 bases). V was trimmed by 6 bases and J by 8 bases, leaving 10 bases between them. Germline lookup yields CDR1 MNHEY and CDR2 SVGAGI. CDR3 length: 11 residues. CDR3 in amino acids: CASSNRAEAFF. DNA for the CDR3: TGTGCCAGCAGCAACAGGGCGGAAGCTTTCTTT.

The DNA of the CDR3 is TGTGCCAGCAGTTACTCGCAGGGGGTACAGCCCCAGCATTTT. Translating gives CASSYSQGVQPQHF. J is TRBJ1-5 and V is TRBV6-2 or TRBV6-3; the match to TRBD1 covers 7 bases. The V gene's germline CDR1 is MNHEY and CDR2 SVGEGT. This CDR3 region has 14 residues. After removal of 0 bases from V and 7 bases from J, the junction contained 3 bases not matched to a gene.

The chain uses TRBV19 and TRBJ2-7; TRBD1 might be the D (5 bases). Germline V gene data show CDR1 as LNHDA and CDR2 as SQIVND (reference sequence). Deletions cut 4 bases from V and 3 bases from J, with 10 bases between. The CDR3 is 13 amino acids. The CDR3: CASSRGTYYEQYF. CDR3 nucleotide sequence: TGTGCCAGTAGTAGGGGCACATACTACGAGCAGTACTTC.

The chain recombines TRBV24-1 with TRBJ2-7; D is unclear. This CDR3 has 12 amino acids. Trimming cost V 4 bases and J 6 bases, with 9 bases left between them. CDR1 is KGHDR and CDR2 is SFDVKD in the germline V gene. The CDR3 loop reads CATSEGGGEQYF. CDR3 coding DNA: TGTGCCACCAGTGAAGGTGGCGGCGAGCAGTACTTC.

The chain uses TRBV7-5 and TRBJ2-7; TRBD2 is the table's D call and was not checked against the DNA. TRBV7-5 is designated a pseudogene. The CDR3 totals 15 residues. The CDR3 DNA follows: TGTGCCAGAAGCACCGGGACTAGACTCTCCTACGAGCAGTACTTC. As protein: CARSTGTRLSYEQYF.

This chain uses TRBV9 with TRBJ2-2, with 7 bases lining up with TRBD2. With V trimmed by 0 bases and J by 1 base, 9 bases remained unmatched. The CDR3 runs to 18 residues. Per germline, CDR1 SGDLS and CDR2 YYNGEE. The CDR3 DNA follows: TGTGCCAGCAGCGTAGAGGTTTCGGGCGGGGGGAACACCGGGGAGCTGTTTTTT. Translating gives CASSVEVSGGGNTGELFF.

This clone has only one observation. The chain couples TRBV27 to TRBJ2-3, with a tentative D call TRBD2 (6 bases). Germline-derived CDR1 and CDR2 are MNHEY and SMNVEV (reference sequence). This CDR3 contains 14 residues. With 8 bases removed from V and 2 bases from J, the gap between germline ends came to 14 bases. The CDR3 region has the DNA TGTGCCAGCTGGAGGGAGATAACCACAGATACGCAGTATTTT. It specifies CASWREITTDTQYF.

Written as DNA, the CDR3 is TGTGCCAGCAGCCGGGACACGGGTTCCGGGGAGCTGTTTTTT. It is translated as CASSRDTGSGELFF. J is TRBJ2-2 and V is TRBV6-4, with D possibly being TRBD1 (6 bases). CDR3 length: 14 amino acids. CDR1 is MRHNA, CDR2 SNTAGT, per germline. With 6 bases removed from V and 6 bases from J, the gap between germline ends came to 14 bases.

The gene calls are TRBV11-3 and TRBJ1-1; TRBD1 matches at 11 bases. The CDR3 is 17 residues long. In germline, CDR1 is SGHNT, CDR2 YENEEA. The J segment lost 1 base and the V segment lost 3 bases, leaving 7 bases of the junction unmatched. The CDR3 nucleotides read TGTGCCAGCAGCTTCACCAGGACAGGGGGCTCGAACACTGAAGCTTTCTTT. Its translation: CASSFTRTGGSNTEAFF.

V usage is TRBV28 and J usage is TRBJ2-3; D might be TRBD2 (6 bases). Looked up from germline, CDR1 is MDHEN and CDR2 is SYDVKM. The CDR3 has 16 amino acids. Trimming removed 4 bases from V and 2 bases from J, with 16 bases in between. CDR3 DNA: TGTGCCAGCAGTTCCCCCGGTAGCGGAAACACAGATACGCAGTATTTT. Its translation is CASSSPGSGNTDTQYF. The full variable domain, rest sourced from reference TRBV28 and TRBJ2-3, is DVKVTQSSRYLVKRTGEKVFLECVQDMDHENMFWYRQDPGLGLRLIYFSYDVKMKEKGDIPEGYSVSREKKERFSLILESASTNQTSMYLCASSSPGSGNTDTQYFGPGTRLTVL.

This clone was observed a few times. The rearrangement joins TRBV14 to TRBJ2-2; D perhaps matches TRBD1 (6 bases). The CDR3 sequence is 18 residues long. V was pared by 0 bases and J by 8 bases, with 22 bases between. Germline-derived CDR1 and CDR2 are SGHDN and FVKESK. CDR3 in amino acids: CASSQEGFGQGHPGELFF. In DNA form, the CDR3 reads TGTGCCAGCAGCCAAGAAGGTTTCGGGCAGGGGCATCCGGGGGAGCTGTTTTTT.

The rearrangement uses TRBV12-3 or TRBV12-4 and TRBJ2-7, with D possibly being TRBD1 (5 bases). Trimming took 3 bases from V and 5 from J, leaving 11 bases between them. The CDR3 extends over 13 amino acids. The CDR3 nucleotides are TGTGCCAGCAGTTTGACAGATGGAAACGAGCAGTACTTC. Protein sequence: CASSLTDGNEQYF.

CDR3 loop: CASSFSSIVLTGPNSPLHF. CDR3 bases: TGTGCCAGCAGCTTTTCGTCGATTGTTCTGACAGGGCCGAATTCACCCCTCCACTTT. The rearrangement uses TRBV5-4 and TRBJ1-6, with TRBD1 identical over 7 bases. The germline gives CDR1 SGHNT, CDR2 YYREEE (reference sequence). This CDR3 spans 19 amino acids. The V gene end was trimmed by 2 bases and the J gene end by 7 bases; junction bases not matched to a gene: 18.

CDR3 in amino acids: CASSSSGTIEAFF. The CDR3 DNA follows: TGTGCCAGCAGTTCATCCGGGACAATTGAAGCTTTCTTT. The chain employs TRBV7-2 and TRBJ1-1; D is perhaps TRBD1 (6 bases). Germline values: CDR1 SGHTA, CDR2 FQGNSA. This CDR3 comprises 13 residues. The V end lost 6 bases, the J end lost 7 bases, and 15 bases lay between the germline ends. Together with reference TRBV7-2 and TRBJ1-1, the CDR3 gives the full variable domain: GAGVSQSPSNKVTEKGKDVELRCDPISGHTALYWYRQSLGQGLEFLIYFQGNSAPDKSGLPSDRFSAERTGGSVSTLTIQRTQQEDSAVYLCASSSSGTIEAFFGQGTRLTVV.